This entry concerns a single T cell receptor beta chain. These data belong to a study of blood T cell repertoires in COVID-19. Sequencing was performed with immunoSEQ multiplex PCR; in TCRdb, only in-frame clones are kept and a portion is missing. Found here are 250,000 to 300,000 clones, around four fifths of them singletons; the top ten hold around 4.1%. The CDR3 loop spans 16 amino acids. Germline V gene sequence: CDR1 SGHTS, CDR2 YDEGEE. V shed 3 bases, J shed 0 bases, and the junction held 5 bases outside the gene matches. Sample: PBMCs or T cells enriched from blood (not recorded which). This TCR was recovered from a man under 40 with acute COVID-19. The chain uses TRBV5-8 and TRBJ2-2; 7 nucleotides agree with TRBD1. The CDR3 protein is CASSYPGTANTGELFF. CDR3 nucleotide sequence: TGTGCCAGCAGCTATCCGGGGACAGCGAACACCGGGGAGCTGTTTTTT.